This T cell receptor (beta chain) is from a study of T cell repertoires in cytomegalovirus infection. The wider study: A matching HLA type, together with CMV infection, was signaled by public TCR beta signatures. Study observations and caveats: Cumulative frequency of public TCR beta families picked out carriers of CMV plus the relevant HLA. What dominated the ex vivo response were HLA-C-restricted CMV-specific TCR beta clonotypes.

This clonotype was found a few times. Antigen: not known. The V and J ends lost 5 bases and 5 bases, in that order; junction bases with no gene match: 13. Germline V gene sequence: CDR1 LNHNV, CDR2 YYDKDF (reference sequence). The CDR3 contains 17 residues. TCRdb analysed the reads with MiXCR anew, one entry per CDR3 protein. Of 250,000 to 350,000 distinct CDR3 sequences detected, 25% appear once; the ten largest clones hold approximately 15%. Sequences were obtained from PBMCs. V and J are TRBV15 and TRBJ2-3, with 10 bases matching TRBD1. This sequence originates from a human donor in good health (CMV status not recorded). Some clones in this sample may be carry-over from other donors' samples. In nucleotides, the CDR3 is TGTGCCACCAGCTTTTTAACCGGGACAGGGGCGTTAGATACGCAGTATTTT. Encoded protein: CATSFLTGTGALDTQYF.